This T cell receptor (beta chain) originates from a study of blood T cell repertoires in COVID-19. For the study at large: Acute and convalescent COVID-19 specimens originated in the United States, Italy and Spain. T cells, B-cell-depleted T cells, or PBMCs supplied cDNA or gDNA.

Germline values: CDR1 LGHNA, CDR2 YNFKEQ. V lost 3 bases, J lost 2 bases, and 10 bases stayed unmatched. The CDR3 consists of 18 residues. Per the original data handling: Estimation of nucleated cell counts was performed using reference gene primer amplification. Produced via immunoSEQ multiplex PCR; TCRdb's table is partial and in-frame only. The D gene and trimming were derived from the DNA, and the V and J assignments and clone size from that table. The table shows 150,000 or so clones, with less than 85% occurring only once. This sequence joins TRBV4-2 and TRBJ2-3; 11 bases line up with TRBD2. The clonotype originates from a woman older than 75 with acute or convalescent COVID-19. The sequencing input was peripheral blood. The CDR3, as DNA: TGTGCCAGCAGCCAGGCCCCAGGACTAGCGGGTAACACAGATACGCAGTATTTT. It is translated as CASSQAPGLAGNTDTQYF.